This passage covers 30 T cell receptor beta chains from one sample sequenced in a study of CD8 T cells in ankylosing spondylitis (dated by TCRdb to about 2017). The library was built by means of 5' RACE. The instrument given in TCRdb is Illumina HiSeq 2500. Through fastp at Q25 and MiXCR, TCRdb rebuilt clones from the public reads, retaining in-frame beta chains. Here each entry gathers all rows of one CDR3 protein and keeps the most common genes and DNA. The sample profile shows more than 150,000 distinct CDR3 sequences; 10% to 15% of them were found once. Of the sample, approximately 11% is held by the ten largest clones. The specimen sequenced was blood, either unsorted or a sorted T cell fraction (not recorded which). All receptors come from a female donor with ankylosing spondylitis or in good health (not recorded which).

This clonotype came up many times. V is TRBV15 and J is TRBJ1-5, with D possibly being TRBD1 (5 bases). Germline V gene data show CDR1 as LNHNV and CDR2 as YYDKDF (reference sequence). The CDR3 is 15 amino acids. V was cut by 0 bases and J by 4 bases, with 10 bases left in between. DNA of the CDR3: TGTGCCACCAGCAGAGATGCCAGGGCAAATCAGCCCCAGCATTTT. As protein: CATSRDARANQPQHF.

Only a few counts were recorded for this clonotype. The chain combines TRBV25-1 with TRBJ2-3, with D uncertain. The germline V and J ends were trimmed by 3 bases and 4 bases, with 8 bases remaining between them. The CDR3 consists of 13 residues. Germline loops: CDR1 MGHDK, CDR2 SYGVNS. The CDR3 bases are TGTGCCAGCAGTGATTCCGTTTCAGATACGCAGTATTTT. It is translated as CASSDSVSDTQYF. The full variable domain, its missing parts supplied by reference TRBV25-1 and TRBJ2-3, is EADIYQTPRYLVIGTGKKITLECSQTMGHDKMYWYQQDPGMELHLIHYSYGVNSTEKGDLSSESTVSRIRTEHFPLTLESARPSHTSQYLCASSDSVSDTQYFGPGTRLTVL.

This clonotype came up a few times. J is TRBJ2-2 and V is TRBV7-2, with D possibly TRBD2 on 6 matching bases. The V gene lost 5 bases and the J gene lost 12 bases, with 13 bases spanning the gap. From germline, CDR1 is SGHTA and CDR2 FQGNSA. The CDR3 covers 12 residues. This CDR3 is CASSQDREKLFF. The CDR3 region has the DNA TGTGCCAGCAGCCAAGACCGGGAGAAGCTGTTTTTT.

This chain uses TRBV7-2 with TRBJ1-5; TRBD1 matches 8 bases. The CDR3 consists of 13 residues. Germline lookup yields CDR1 SGHTA and CDR2 FQGNSA. V lost 5 bases and J lost 7; bases outside the gene matches: 4. CDR3 sequence reads: CASSGQGRQPQHF. The CDR3, as DNA: TGTGCCAGCAGCGGACAGGGTAGGCAGCCCCAGCATTTT. Based on the CDR3 plus reference TRBV7-2 and TRBJ1-5, the full variable domain is GAGVSQSPSNKVTEKGKDVELRCDPISGHTALYWYRQSLGQGLEFLIYFQGNSAPDKSGLPSDRFSAERTGGSVSTLTIQRTQQEDSAVYLCASSGQGRQPQHFGDGTRLSIL.

The CDR3, as DNA: TGTGCCAGCGGCCCCGTAGGAGGAGGGGGATTCACCTACGAGCAGTACTTC. This codes for CASGPVGGGGFTYEQYF. This sequence joins TRBV4-2 and TRBJ2-7, with D possibly being TRBD1 or TRBD2 (6 bases each). CDR1 is LGHNA, CDR2 YNFKEQ, per germline. The CDR3 is 17 residues long. The V end was cut by 8 bases, the J end by 2 bases, with 25 bases between.

The V and J genes are TRBV3-1 and TRBJ2-1; TRBD2 aligns across 9 bases. This CDR3 is 18 amino acids long. V trimming: 0 bases; J trimming: 8 bases; junction bases outside the gene matches: 14. Per the germline V gene, CDR1 is LGHDT and CDR2 is YNNKEL (reference sequence). The CDR3 sequence: CASSQDPRRSLAGDEQFF. CDR3 bases: TGTGCCAGCAGCCAAGACCCCCGAAGGTCACTAGCGGGCGATGAGCAGTTCTTC.

This chain joins TRBV20-1 and TRBJ2-2, with 11 nucleotides matching TRBD1. Trimming took 6 bases from V and 6 from J; bases not matched to a gene: 3. This CDR3 has 13 residues. The germline V gene has CDR1 DFQATT and CDR2 SNEGSKA (reference sequence). CDR3 amino acids: CSALDRGPGELFF. The CDR3 DNA is TGCAGTGCCCTGGACAGGGGGCCCGGGGAGCTGTTTTTT.

This clonotype was seen repeatedly, ten times or more. The CDR3 spells CASSLTQGVRNEQFF. The DNA of the CDR3 is TGTGCCAGCAGTTTAACGCAGGGGGTAAGGAATGAGCAGTTCTTC. The chain has TRBV27 and TRBJ2-1, with 7 bases aligning to TRBD1. V was clipped by 2 bases and J by 7 bases; unmatched bases: 8. The CDR3 has 15 amino acids. CDR1 MNHEY and CDR2 SMNVEV come from the germline V gene (reference sequence).

There are many counts of this clonotype. The CDR3, as DNA: TGTGCCAGCAGTGTTCGGGCCAGTAATGAGCAGTTCTTC. Translating gives CASSVRASNEQFF. The J gene is TRBJ2-1, the V gene TRBV12-3 or TRBV12-4; D call uncertain. This CDR3 comprises 13 residues. V was cut by 5 bases and J by 7 bases, with 12 bases left in between.

A remark on this clonotype: This may be a read error, as it is one base from a much larger clone. The J gene is TRBJ1-1, the V gene TRBV7-9; D is ambiguous. The germline CDR1 and CDR2 sequences are SEHNR and FQNEAQ (reference sequence). The CDR3 loop spans 13 amino acids. DNA of the CDR3: TGTGCCAACAGCAAGGAAGAAGGAACTGAAGCTTTCTTT. It is translated as CANSKEEGTEAFF.

This clonotype was picked up many times. V gene TRBV28 combines with J gene TRBJ1-5, with D maybe TRBD1 (6 bases). The germline V gene has CDR1 MDHEN and CDR2 SYDVKM. This CDR3 has 14 residues. Trimming shortened V by 7 bases and J by 7 bases, and 17 bases separated the two germline ends. The CDR3 sequence is CASTFQGREQPQHF. DNA for the CDR3: TGTGCCAGCACTTTCCAGGGGCGCGAACAGCCCCAGCATTTT.

V and J are TRBV20-1 and TRBJ2-3; D remains unclear. V was trimmed by 7 bases and J by 3 bases, leaving 5 bases between them. This CDR3 is built from 10 residues. The germline gives CDR1 DFQATT, CDR2 SNEGSKA (reference sequence). This chain's CDR3 is CSVGTDTQYF. As DNA, the CDR3 is TGCAGTGTGGGTACAGATACGCAGTATTTT.

This clonotype has just a few counts. The gene calls are TRBV5-1 and TRBJ2-1; 11 positions match TRBD2. Germline lookup yields CDR1 SGHRS and CDR2 YFSETQ. Losses at the gene ends were 0 bases for V and 7 bases for J; bases not matched to a gene: 9. The CDR3 totals 17 residues. The CDR3 bases are TGCGCCAGCAGCTTGGTTCTAGCGGGAGGCCGAGGGAATGAGCAGTTCTTC. It codes for CASSLVLAGGRGNEQFF. Full variable domain (rest looked up from reference TRBV5-1 and TRBJ2-1): KAGVTQTPRYLIKTRGQQVTLSCSPISGHRSVSWYQQTPGQGLQFLFEYFSETQRNKGNFPGRFSGRQFSNSRSEMNVSTLELGDSALYLCASSLVLAGGRGNEQFFGPGTRLTVL.

This clonotype has only a few counts. The V call is TRBV7-3, the J call TRBJ2-2; D may correspond to TRBD1 or TRBD2 (5 bases each). CDR3 length equals 14 residues. Germline values: CDR1 SGHTA, CDR2 FQGTGA. V lost 6 bases to trimming and J lost 2 bases, with 10 bases between them. The CDR3 loop reads CASREGPNTGELFF. The DNA of the CDR3 is TGTGCCAGCAGAGAGGGACCCAACACCGGGGAGCTGTTTTTT.

The table lists this clonotype with many counts. The DNA for the CDR3 is TGTGCCGGGGGGGCCCGGGGCACTGAAGCTTTCTTT. Protein sequence: CAGGARGTEAFF. The gene calls are TRBV12-3 or TRBV12-4 and TRBJ1-1, with D tentatively TRBD1 (6 bases). This CDR3 has 12 residues. Trimming left V 11 bases short and J 4 bases short, with 14 bases between.

There are many counts of this clonotype. The rearrangement joins TRBV7-2 to TRBJ2-4; D is unresolved. Germline CDR1 SGHTA, CDR2 FQGNSA. V lost 8 bases to trimming and J lost 0 bases, with 8 bases between them. This CDR3 has 13 residues. The CDR3 loop is CASGVVAKNIQYF. The CDR3 nucleotides read TGTGCCAGCGGGGTTGTAGCCAAAAACATTCAGTACTTC.

J is TRBJ2-7 and V is TRBV7-2; TRBD1 matches at 7 bases. The CDR3 totals 14 residues. Germline assignment: CDR1 SGHTA and CDR2 FQGNSA. The V segment lost 5 bases and the J segment 3 bases; nucleotides outside the gene matches: 7. Written as DNA, the CDR3 is TGTGCCAGCAGCCTCTTCGACAGGGTCTACGAGCAGTACTTC. As protein: CASSLFDRVYEQYF. Together with reference TRBV7-2 and TRBJ2-7, the CDR3 gives the full variable domain: GAGVSQSPSNKVTEKGKDVELRCDPISGHTALYWYRQSLGQGLEFLIYFQGNSAPDKSGLPSDRFSAERTGGSVSTLTIQRTQQEDSAVYLCASSLFDRVYEQYFGPGTRLTVT.

This clonotype was counted a few times. The chain joins TRBV4-2 to TRBJ2-7; no firm D call. V lost 0 bases to trimming and J lost 3 bases, with 12 bases between them. This CDR3 comprises 15 residues. The germline gives CDR1 LGHNA, CDR2 YNFKEQ. CDR3 amino acids: CASSQDRYGFYEQYF. In DNA form, the CDR3 reads TGTGCCAGCAGCCAAGACAGATACGGATTCTACGAGCAGTACTTC.

The CDR3 loop reads CASSQDHGSSYNEQFF. The CDR3 DNA reads TGCGCCAGCAGCCAAGACCATGGGAGCTCCTACAATGAGCAGTTCTTC. This chain joins TRBV4-3 and TRBJ2-1; the D gene is possibly TRBD2 (5 bases). Germline CDR1 reads LGHNA; CDR2 reads YSLEER. Deletions cut 0 bases from V and 0 bases from J, with 9 bases between. The CDR3 length is 16 residues.

The chain employs TRBV19 and TRBJ1-1; D is unclear. Trimming removed 0 bases at V and 1 base at J, with 12 bases between. The CDR3 is made up of 16 amino acids. The V gene's germline CDR1 is LNHDA and CDR2 SQIVND (reference sequence). CDR3 DNA: TGTGCCAGTAGTATAGATCATTTCTACGGGAACACTGAAGCTTTCTTT. This codes for CASSIDHFYGNTEAFF.

This clonotype has a count of ten or more. The chain combines TRBV30 with TRBJ1-5; D not certain. Trimming cost V 5 bases and J 0 bases, with 5 bases left between them. The length of the CDR3 is 12 residues. The V gene's germline CDR1 is GTSNPN and CDR2 SVGIG (reference sequence). The CDR3 region has the DNA TGTGCCTGGGGCCATAGCAATCAGCCCCAGCATTTT. This encodes CAWGHSNQPQHF.

This clonotype was recorded at least ten times. This chain uses TRBV27 with TRBJ2-7; the match to TRBD1 covers 11 bases. The junction had 19 bases not matched to a gene; V was cut back by 6 bases and J by 3 bases. CDR3 length: 19 amino acids. Looked up from germline, CDR1 is MNHEY and CDR2 is SMNVEV (reference sequence). The CDR3 here is CASRLRGQGDLSGNYEQYF. CDR3 nucleotide sequence: TGTGCCAGCAGACTAAGGGGACAGGGGGATCTTAGCGGGAACTACGAGCAGTACTTC.

This clonotype was seen many times. The rearrangement joins TRBV12-3 or TRBV12-4 to TRBJ2-7, with D possibly matching TRBD2 (7 bases). Trimming took off 3 bases at V and 7 bases at J, with 13 bases between the two ends. CDR3 size: 13 residues. The CDR3 loop is CASSFGGLGEQYF. The CDR3, as DNA: TGTGCCAGCAGTTTCGGGGGGCTCGGGGAGCAGTACTTC.

The table lists this clonotype with many counts. The chain has TRBV3-1 and TRBJ2-3; 7 bases fit TRBD2. Per the germline V gene, CDR1 is LGHDT and CDR2 is YNNKEL (reference sequence). This CDR3 spans 16 amino acids. J gave up 0 bases and V 4 bases, and 7 bases lay outside the gene matches. The CDR3 loop reads CASSPGSGISTDTQYF. The CDR3, as DNA: TGTGCCAGCAGCCCGGGAAGCGGGATCAGCACAGATACGCAGTATTTT.

This clonotype came up many times. This chain connects TRBV9 to TRBJ1-2, with 11 bases that match TRBD1. The CDR3 spans 15 residues. In germline, CDR1 is SGDLS, CDR2 YYNGEE. V dropped 6 bases and J dropped 2; count of bases not matched to a gene: 6. The CDR3 sequence: CASTLGQGANYGYTF. The CDR3 DNA sequence: TGTGCCAGCACCCTAGGACAGGGGGCCAACTATGGCTACACCTTC.

This clonotype was picked up a small number of times. A read error may be the cause here, since a much bigger clone is one base away. The chain combines TRBV3-1 with TRBJ2-5; 10 bases fit TRBD2. CDR1 is LGHDT, CDR2 YNNKEL, per germline (reference sequence). The CDR3 runs to 15 residues. The CDR3 coding sequence is TGTGCCTGCAGCCAACGACTAGCGGGTCAAGAGACCCAGTACTTC. Its protein product is CACSQRLAGQETQYF.

This clonotype was seen ten or more times. The chain employs TRBV7-2 and TRBJ1-3, with TRBD1 matching 9 bases. The CDR3 runs 16 residues. Germline values: CDR1 SGHTA, CDR2 FQGNSA. V was clipped by 5 bases and J by 4 bases; unmatched bases: 9. The CDR3 nucleotides read TGTGCCAGCAGCCTGTCAATTGGACAGGGGGGAAACACCATATATTTT. This codes for CASSLSIGQGGNTIYF.

This clonotype was found a few times. J is TRBJ2-7 and V is TRBV7-2, with 7 bases fitting TRBD2. The CDR3 has 16 residues. The junction had 13 bases not matched to a gene; V was cut back by 2 bases and J by 6 bases. CDR1 is SGHTA, CDR2 FQGNSA, per germline. The CDR3 sequence: CASSLSMAGAGREQYF. In DNA, the CDR3 is TGTGCCAGCAGCTTAAGTATGGCGGGAGCTGGCCGCGAGCAGTACTTC.

At least ten counts were recorded for this clonotype. The rearrangement joins TRBV7-2 to TRBJ2-1; tentatively, D is TRBD1 (5 bases). The CDR3 is made up of 14 amino acids. V was cut by 5 bases and J by 8 bases, with 16 bases left in between. Germline loops: CDR1 SGHTA, CDR2 FQGNSA. The CDR3 protein is CASSIGGAIDEQFF. The CDR3 DNA sequence: TGTGCCAGCAGCATAGGTGGGGCGATCGATGAGCAGTTCTTC.

As for this clonotype: This could be a read error, since a much larger clone is one nucleotide away. The chain employs TRBV4-3 and TRBJ2-1; D is tentatively TRBD1 or TRBD2 (5 bases each). V lost 0 bases and J 2 bases, leaving 8 bases between the germline ends. The V gene's germline CDR1 is LGHNA and CDR2 YSLEER. The CDR3 contains 15 residues. The CDR3 region is CASSQDGGPYNEQFF. CDR3 bases: TGCGCCAGCAGCCAAGATGGGGGACCCTACAATGAGCAGTTCTTC.